This is a list of T cell receptor beta chains from one sample in a study of blood T cell repertoires in COVID-19. Measured with immunoSEQ multiplex PCR; TCRdb has only the in-frame clones, and not every one. The sample holds roughly 66,000 clones; approximately 91% are singletons and the top ten take approximately 7.5%. Sequenced material: peripheral blood. Receptors originate from a human donor in a cohort sampled during active COVID-19. The CDR3 runs from the conserved cysteine through the conserved F or W. A D gene is named only where the DNA matches it firmly. Rows may omit the clone size; those that give it use once, few, many or a size class.

NA	NA	TRBV6-1	TRBJ1-5	CASSEQLNQPQHF	TGTGCCAGCAGTGAACAGTTAAATCAGCCCCAGCATTTT
NA	NA	TRBV7-9	TRBJ1-2	CASSLEGVRGYTF	TGTGCCAGCAGCTTAGAGGGGGTACGCGGCTACACCTTC
NA	few	TRBV27	TRBJ2-1	CASSLSYRVSSYNEQFF	TGTGCCAGCAGTTTATCGTACAGGGTGAGCTCCTACAATGAGCAGTTCTTC
TRBD1	NA	TRBV7-6	TRBJ1-3	CASSLGPGGRSGNTIYF	TGTGCCAGCAGCTTGGGCCCAGGGGGCCGGTCTGGAAACACCATATATTTT
NA	NA	TRBV3-1/TRBV3-2	TRBJ1-1	CASSQVPGIMNTEAFF	TGTGCCAGCAGCCAAGTTCCCGGGATCATGAACACTGAAGCTTTCTTT
NA	NA	TRBV7-8	TRBJ2-7	CASSFPAGISYEQYF	TGTGCCAGCAGCTTCCCGGCGGGAATTTCCTACGAGCAGTACTTC
NA	NA	TRBV18	TRBJ2-2	CASSPSDGRGSGELFF	TGTGCCAGCTCACCATCGGACGGCCGAGGGTCCGGGGAGCTGTTTTTT
NA	NA	TRBV2	TRBJ2-1	CASSYTGFNEQFF	TGTGCCAGCAGTTACACAGGGTTCAATGAGCAGTTCTTC
NA	NA	TRBV7-6	TRBJ2-5	CASSLGRGETQYF	TGTGCCAGCAGCTTAGGAAGGGGAGAGACCCAGTACTTC
TRBD1	NA	TRBV9	TRBJ2-2	CASSVPRDRGRTGELFF	TGTGCCAGCAGCGTACCTCGGGACAGGGGGCGAACCGGGGAGCTGTTTTTT
TRBD1	NA	TRBV12-3/TRBV12-4	TRBJ2-5	CASSKTGIETQYF	TGTGCCAGCAGTAAGACAGGGATAGAGACCCAGTACTTC
NA	NA	TRBV11-2	TRBJ2-1	CASSLDRDSYNEQFF	TGTGCCAGCAGCTTAGACCGGGATTCCTACAATGAGCAGTTCTTC
TRBD1	NA	TRBV28	TRBJ1-2	CASTTPGQGNYGYTF	TGTGCCAGCACCACTCCGGGACAGGGGAACTATGGCTACACCTTC
NA	NA	TRBV7-2	TRBJ1-4	CASSRAPNEKLFF	TGTGCCAGCAGCCGCGCGCCTAATGAAAAACTGTTTTTT
NA	NA	TRBV5-4	TRBJ1-3	CASSSGGLAGNTIYF	TGTGCCAGCAGCTCGGGGGGGCTGGCTGGAAACACCATATATTTT
TRBD1	NA	TRBV18	TRBJ1-4	CASSRGTGQEKLFF	TGTGCCAGCTCACGCGGGACAGGCCAAGAAAAACTGTTTTTT
NA	NA	TRBV5-1	TRBJ2-7	CASSLQGRYEQYF	TGCGCCAGCAGCTTACAGGGGAGGTACGAGCAGTACTTC
NA	NA	TRBV9	TRBJ2-3	CASSADRERITDTQYF	TGTGCCAGCAGCGCCGACCGGGAGCGGATCACAGATACGCAGTATTTT
NA	NA	TRBV19	TRBJ1-5	CASSPRTVVQPQHF	TGTGCCAGTAGTCCTCGGACAGTGGTTCAGCCCCAGCATTTT
NA	NA	TRBV11-2	TRBJ1-1	CASSFSKNTEAFF	TGTGCCAGCAGCTTTTCAAAGAACACTGAAGCTTTCTTT
TRBD2	NA	TRBV4-1	TRBJ2-7	CASSQATSGNHEQYF	TGCGCCAGCAGCCAAGCGACTAGCGGGAACCACGAGCAGTACTTC
TRBD1	NA	TRBV5-6	TRBJ2-7	CASSFRDSPYEQYF	TGTGCCAGCAGCTTTAGGGACAGTCCCTACGAGCAGTACTTC
TRBD1	NA	TRBV24-1	TRBJ2-5	CATSDPTGGGQETQYF	TGTGCCACCAGTGACCCGACAGGGGGTGGGCAAGAGACCCAGTACTTC
NA	once	TRBV5-5	TRBJ2-7	CASSLALGRVGYEQYF	TGTGCCAGCAGCTTGGCGCTCGGCAGGGTAGGATACGAGCAGTACTTC
NA	NA	TRBV5-8	TRBJ2-3	CASSGGTVSSTDTQYF	TGTGCCAGCAGCGGAGGGACTGTTTCTAGCACAGATACGCAGTATTTT
TRBD1	NA	TRBV6-5	TRBJ1-4	CASSYSRTGGEKLFF	TGTGCCAGCAGTTACTCGAGGACAGGGGGTGAAAAACTGTTTTTT
TRBD2	few	TRBV7-9	TRBJ2-2	CTLAGATGELFF	TGTACCCTAGCGGGGGCTACCGGGGAGCTGTTTTTT
TRBD1	NA	TRBV6-2/TRBV6-3	TRBJ2-5	CASSYGTGGGETQYF	TGTGCCAGCAGTTACGGGACAGGGGGGGGAGAGACCCAGTACTTC
NA	once	TRBV4-3	TRBJ1-2	CASSQAVAGDYGYTF	TGCGCCAGCAGCCAAGCGGTGGCAGGGGACTATGGCTACACCTTC
NA	NA	TRBV10-3	TRBJ1-2	CAISGDYYGYTF	TGTGCCATCAGTGGAGATTACTATGGCTACACCTTC
NA	NA	TRBV19	TRBJ1-6	CASSIFSLRDSPLHF	TGTGCCAGTAGTATTTTCAGCCTGAGGGATTCACCCCTCCACTTT
TRBD1	NA	TRBV9	TRBJ2-7	CASSPTQGARGEQYF	TGTGCCAGCAGCCCCACACAGGGGGCGCGTGGGGAGCAGTACTTC
TRBD2	NA	TRBV5-1	TRBJ2-3	CASRELASYPGTQYF	TGCGCCAGCAGGGAACTAGCGTCGTACCCCGGTACGCAGTATTTT
NA	NA	TRBV4-3	TRBJ1-2	CASSPAGNNYGYTF	TGCGCCAGCAGCCCGGCAGGGAATAACTATGGCTACACCTTC
TRBD2	NA	TRBV5-1	TRBJ2-1	CASGLAGGYNEQFF	TGCGCCAGCGGGTTAGCGGGGGGCTACAATGAGCAGTTCTTC
NA	once	TRBV6-5	TRBJ1-5	CASSRYPGSNQPQHF	TGTGCCAGCAGTCGTTACCCCGGGAGCAATCAGCCCCAGCATTTT
NA	NA	TRBV12-2	TRBJ2-2	CASRFDNRGSSCTGELFF	TGTGCAAGTCGCTTCGATAATCGGGGGAGCTCTTGCACCGGGGAGCTGTTTTTT
NA	NA	TRBV18	TRBJ1-5	CASSPTRGGETQPQHF	TGTGCCAGCTCACCAACCCGCGGGGGGGAGACTCAGCCCCAGCATTTT
NA	NA	TRBV5-4	TRBJ2-6	CASGAMSSGANVLTF	TGTGCCAGTGGGGCCATGAGCTCTGGGGCCAACGTCCTGACTTTC
TRBD1	once	TRBV3-1/TRBV3-2	TRBJ2-1	CASSPRTGTLNEQFF	TGTGCCAGCAGCCCGCGGACAGGGACCCTCAATGAGCAGTTCTTC
NA	NA	TRBV2	TRBJ2-3	CASSQSDTQYF	TGTGCCAGCAGTCAGTCTGATACGCAGTATTTT
TRBD1	NA	TRBV6-5	TRBJ1-2	CASRPPGQYYGYTF	TGTGCCAGCAGGCCCCCGGGACAGTACTATGGCTACACCTTC
TRBD1	NA	TRBV11-3	TRBJ2-5	CASSAGGPQETQYF	TGTGCCAGCAGCGCAGGGGGACCTCAAGAGACCCAGTACTTC
NA	NA	TRBV4-3	TRBJ2-3	CASSQGGGSGTQYF	TGCGCCAGCAGCCAGGGAGGAGGGTCGGGGACGCAGTATTTT
TRBD1	NA	TRBV28	TRBJ1-2	CASRGPGQLGYTF	TGTGCCAGCAGGGGCCCGGGACAGCTAGGCTACACCTTC
NA	NA	TRBV5-1	TRBJ1-2	CASSLSAANYGYTF	TGCGCCAGCAGCTTGTCGGCGGCCAACTATGGCTACACCTTC
TRBD1	NA	TRBV18	TRBJ1-5	CASSQQGARQPQHF	TGTGCCAGCTCCCAACAGGGGGCGAGACAGCCCCAGCATTTT
NA	NA	TRBV3-1/TRBV3-2	TRBJ1-2	CASSQTDRDGYTF	TGTGCCAGCAGCCAGACCGACAGAGATGGCTACACCTTC
NA	NA	TRBV6-5	TRBJ2-5	CASSRRGRGETQYF	TGTGCCAGCAGTCGCCGGGGCCGGGGGGAGACCCAGTACTTC
NA	NA	TRBV5-1	TRBJ2-1	CASSLSITEAGEQFF	TGCGCCAGCAGCTTGTCCATTACGGAGGCGGGTGAGCAGTTCTTC
TRBD1	NA	TRBV7-2	TRBJ2-3	CASRSGTGSIGYTDTQYF	TGTGCCAGCAGGTCCGGGACAGGGTCGATCGGATACACAGATACGCAGTATTTT
TRBD2	NA	TRBV7-9	TRBJ2-2	CASGGDYTGELFF	TGTGCCAGCGGGGGGGACTACACCGGGGAGCTGTTTTTT
NA	NA	TRBV5-6	TRBJ1-2	CASSSRDYYGYTF	TGTGCCAGCAGCTCAAGAGATTACTATGGCTACACCTTC